This T cell receptor beta chain derives from a study of shared clonotypes between healthy human individuals. Trimming removed 4 bases from V and 3 bases from J, with 10 bases in between. CDR3 size: 13 residues. In germline, CDR1 is SGHVS, CDR2 FQNEAQ. Only CD45RO-negative cells positively selected for CCR7 counted as naive CD8 cells, so terminally differentiated effector memory CD45RA+ cells were excluded. The donor population consisted of healthy HIV-negative adults with no recent acute infections or vaccinations. Caucasian adults living in Nashville, Tennessee, provided all samples. Profiled with immunoSEQ multiplex PCR; TCRdb holds only in-frame clones, not every one. The sample consists of fewer than 800,000 clones, about 90% of them appearing once.

The sequenced material came from naive CD8+ T cells sorted from blood. The gene calls are TRBV7-8 and TRBJ2-7; D not certain. This TCR derives from a man under 40 in good health. In DNA form, the CDR3 reads TGTGCCAGCAGCTATGGACCTGTCTACGAGCAGTACTTC. The encoded protein is CASSYGPVYEQYF.